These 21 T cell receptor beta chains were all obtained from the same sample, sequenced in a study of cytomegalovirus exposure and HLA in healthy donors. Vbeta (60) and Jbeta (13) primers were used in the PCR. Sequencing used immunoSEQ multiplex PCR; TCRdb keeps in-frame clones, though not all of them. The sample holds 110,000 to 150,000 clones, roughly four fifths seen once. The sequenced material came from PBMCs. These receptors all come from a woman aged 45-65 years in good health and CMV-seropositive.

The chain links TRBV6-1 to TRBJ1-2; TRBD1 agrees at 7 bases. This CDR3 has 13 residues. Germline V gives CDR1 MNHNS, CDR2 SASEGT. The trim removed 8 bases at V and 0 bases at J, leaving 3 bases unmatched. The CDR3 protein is CASAGTANYGYTF. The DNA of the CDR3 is TGTGCCAGCGCTGGGACAGCTAACTATGGCTACACCTTC.

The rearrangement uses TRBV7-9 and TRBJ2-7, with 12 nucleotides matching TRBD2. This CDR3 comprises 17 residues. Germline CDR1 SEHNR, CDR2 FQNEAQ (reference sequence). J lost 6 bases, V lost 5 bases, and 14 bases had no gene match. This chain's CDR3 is CASSPTSGGDGVTEQYF. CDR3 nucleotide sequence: TGTGCCAGCAGCCCGACTAGCGGGGGAGACGGGGTTACCGAGCAGTACTTC.

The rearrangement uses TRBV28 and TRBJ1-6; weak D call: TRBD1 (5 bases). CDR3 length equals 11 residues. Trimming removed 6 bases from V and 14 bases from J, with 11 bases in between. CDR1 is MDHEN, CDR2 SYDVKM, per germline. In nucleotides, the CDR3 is TGTGCCAGCAGCCCTTGGGGCACCCTCCACTTT. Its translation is CASSPWGTLHF.

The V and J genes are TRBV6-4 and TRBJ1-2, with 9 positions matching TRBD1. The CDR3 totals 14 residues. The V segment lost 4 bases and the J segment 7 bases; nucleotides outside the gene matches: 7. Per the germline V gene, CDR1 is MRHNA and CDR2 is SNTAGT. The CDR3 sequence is CASSVRTGEGGYTF. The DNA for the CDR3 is TGTGCCAGCAGTGTTCGGACAGGGGAAGGTGGCTACACCTTC.

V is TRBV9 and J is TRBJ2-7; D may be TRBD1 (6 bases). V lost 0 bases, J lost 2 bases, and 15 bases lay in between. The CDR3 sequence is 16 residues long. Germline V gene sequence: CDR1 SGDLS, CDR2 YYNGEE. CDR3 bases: TGTGCCAGCAGCGTAGGGGGATTGGGGGACACCTACGAGCAGTACTTC. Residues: CASSVGGLGDTYEQYF.

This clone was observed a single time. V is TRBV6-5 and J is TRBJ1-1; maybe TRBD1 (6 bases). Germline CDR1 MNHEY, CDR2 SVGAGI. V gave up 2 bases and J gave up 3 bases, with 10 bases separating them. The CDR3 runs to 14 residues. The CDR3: CASSYLQGHTEAFF. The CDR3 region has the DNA TGTGCCAGCAGTTACCTTCAGGGGCACACTGAAGCTTTCTTT.

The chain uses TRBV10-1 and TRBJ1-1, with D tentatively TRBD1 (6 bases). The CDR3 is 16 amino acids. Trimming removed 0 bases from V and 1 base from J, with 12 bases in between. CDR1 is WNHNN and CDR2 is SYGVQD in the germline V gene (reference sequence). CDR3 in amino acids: CASSESPGTQNTEAFF. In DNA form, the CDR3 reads TGCGCCAGCAGTGAGTCACCCGGGACACAGAACACTGAAGCTTTCTTT.

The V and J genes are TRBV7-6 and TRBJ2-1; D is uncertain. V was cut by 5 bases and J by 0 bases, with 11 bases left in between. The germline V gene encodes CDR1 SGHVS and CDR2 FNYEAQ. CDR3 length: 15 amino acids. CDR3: CASSASWSSYNEQFF. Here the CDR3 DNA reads TGTGCCAGCAGCGCAAGCTGGAGCTCCTACAATGAGCAGTTCTTC.

The CDR3 region has the DNA TGTGCCAGCAGCTCTGAAGGGGTATTCCACGAGCAGTACTTC. This gives the protein CASSSEGVFHEQYF. V and J are TRBV7-6 and TRBJ2-7; tentatively, D is TRBD1 (5 bases). The ends were cut back, 4 bases at V and 5 bases at J, with 15 bases in the middle. This CDR3 has 14 amino acids. The germline CDR1 and CDR2 sequences are SGHVS and FNYEAQ.

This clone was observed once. The CDR3: CASSVGQWTGIYGYTF. CDR3 DNA sequence: TGTGCCAGCAGCGTAGGGCAGTGGACGGGAATCTATGGCTACACCTTC. V is TRBV9 and J is TRBJ1-2; D unclear. CDR1 and CDR2 from the germline V gene are SGDLS and YYNGEE. Trimming cost V 0 bases and J 4 bases, with 16 bases left between them. This CDR3 has 16 residues.

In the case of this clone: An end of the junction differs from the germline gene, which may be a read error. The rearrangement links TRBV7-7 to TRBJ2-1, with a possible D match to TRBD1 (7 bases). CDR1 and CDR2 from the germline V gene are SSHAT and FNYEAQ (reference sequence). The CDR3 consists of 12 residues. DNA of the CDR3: TGTGCTAGCAGCGCGGCAGGGGGAGGGCAGTTCTTC. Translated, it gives CASSAAGGGQFF. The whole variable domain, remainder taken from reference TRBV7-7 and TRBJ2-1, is GAGVSQSPRYKVTKRGQDVTLRCDPISSHATLYWYQQALGQGPEFLTYFNYEAQPDKSGLPSDRFSAERPEGSISTLTIQRTEQRDSAMYRCASSAAGGGQFFGPGTRLTVL.

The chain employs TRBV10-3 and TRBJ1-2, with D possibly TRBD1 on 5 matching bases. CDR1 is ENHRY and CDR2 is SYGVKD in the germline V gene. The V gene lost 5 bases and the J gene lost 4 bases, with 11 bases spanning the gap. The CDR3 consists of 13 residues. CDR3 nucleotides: TGTGCCATCAGTTTGGGGACTCCCTATGGCTACACCTTC. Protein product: CAISLGTPYGYTF.

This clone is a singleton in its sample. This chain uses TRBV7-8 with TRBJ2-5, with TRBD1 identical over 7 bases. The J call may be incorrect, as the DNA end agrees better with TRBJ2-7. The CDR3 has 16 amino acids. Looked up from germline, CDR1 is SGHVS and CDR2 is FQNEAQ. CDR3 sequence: CASSQTPNRGRYEQYF. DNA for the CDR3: TGTGCCAGCAGCCAGACCCCAAACAGGGGACGGTACGAGCAGTACTTC.

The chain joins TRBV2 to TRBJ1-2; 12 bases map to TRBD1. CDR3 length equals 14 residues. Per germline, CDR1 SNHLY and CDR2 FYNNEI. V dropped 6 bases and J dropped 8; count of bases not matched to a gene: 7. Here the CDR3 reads CASREGQGARGYTF. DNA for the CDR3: TGTGCCAGCAGGGAGGGACAGGGGGCGCGGGGCTACACCTTC.

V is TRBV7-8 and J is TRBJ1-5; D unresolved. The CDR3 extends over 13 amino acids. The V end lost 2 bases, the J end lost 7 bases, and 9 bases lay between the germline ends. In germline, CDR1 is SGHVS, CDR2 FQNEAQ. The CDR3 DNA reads TGTGCCAGCAGCTTAATAGATCGGCAGCCCCAGCATTTT. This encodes CASSLIDRQPQHF.

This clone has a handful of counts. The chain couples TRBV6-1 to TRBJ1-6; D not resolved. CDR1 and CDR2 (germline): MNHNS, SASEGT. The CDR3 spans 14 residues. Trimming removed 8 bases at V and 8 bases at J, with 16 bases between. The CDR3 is CASCMSGRDSPLHF. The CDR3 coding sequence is TGTGCCAGCTGTATGTCCGGGAGGGATTCACCCCTCCACTTT.

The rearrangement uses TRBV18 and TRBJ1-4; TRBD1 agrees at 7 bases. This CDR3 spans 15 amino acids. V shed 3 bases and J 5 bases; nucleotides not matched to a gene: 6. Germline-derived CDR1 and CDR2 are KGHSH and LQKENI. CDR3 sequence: CASSPSGTENEKLFF. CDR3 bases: TGTGCCAGCTCACCCTCCGGGACAGAGAATGAAAAACTGTTTTTT.

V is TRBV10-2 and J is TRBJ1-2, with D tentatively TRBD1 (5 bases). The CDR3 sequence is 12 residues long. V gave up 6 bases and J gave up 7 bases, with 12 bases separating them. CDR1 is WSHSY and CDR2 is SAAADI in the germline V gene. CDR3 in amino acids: CASRGLRAGYTF. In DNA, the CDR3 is TGCGCCAGCAGAGGTCTCAGGGCTGGCTACACCTTC.

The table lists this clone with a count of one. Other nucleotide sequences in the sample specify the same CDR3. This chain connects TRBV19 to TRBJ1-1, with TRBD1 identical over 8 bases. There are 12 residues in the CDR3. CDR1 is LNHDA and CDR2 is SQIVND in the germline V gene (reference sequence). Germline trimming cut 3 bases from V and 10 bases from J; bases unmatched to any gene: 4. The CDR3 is CASSMPGQGAFF. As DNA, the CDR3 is TGTGCCAGTAGTATGCCAGGACAGGGAGCTTTCTTT.

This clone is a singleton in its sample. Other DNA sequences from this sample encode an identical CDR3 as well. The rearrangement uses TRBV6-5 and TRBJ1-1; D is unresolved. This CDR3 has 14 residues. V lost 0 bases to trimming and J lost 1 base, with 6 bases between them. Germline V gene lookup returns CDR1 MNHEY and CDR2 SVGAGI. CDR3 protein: CASSYSEGNTEAFF. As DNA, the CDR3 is TGTGCCAGCAGTTACTCAGAGGGGAACACTGAAGCTTTCTTT.

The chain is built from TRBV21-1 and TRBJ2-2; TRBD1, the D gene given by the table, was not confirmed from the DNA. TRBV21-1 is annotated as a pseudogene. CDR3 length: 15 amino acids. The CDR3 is CASSLTEINTGELFF. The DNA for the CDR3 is TGTGCCAGCAGCCTAACAGAAATCAACACCGGGGAGCTGTTTTTT.